This passage covers 27 T cell receptor beta chains from one sample sequenced in a study of cytomegalovirus exposure and HLA in healthy donors (dated by TCRdb to the late 2010s). Libraries were made using the immunoSEQ multiplex PCR assay. A mixture of 60 forward primers for TCR Vbeta segments and 13 reverse primers for TCR Jbeta segments was used in the multiplex PCR. In TCRdb, the immuneACCESS table is reduced to in-frame sequences with V and J assigned. These tables do not hold every clone; where another copy was compared, an unresolved V gene accounts for under half, and the others remain unexplained. The sample contains 100,000 or so clones, roughly 13% of them found a single time. The ten largest account for 15% to 20% of the sample. Sequencing input: PBMCs. The source of these receptors is a man between 35 and 55 years old in good health and CMV-seropositive.

V usage is TRBV14 and J usage is TRBJ1-1; TRBD1 aligns across 8 bases. Trimming at V came to 1 base and at J to 5 bases, leaving 6 bases not matched to a gene. CDR3 length equals 15 residues. The germline V gene encodes CDR1 SGHDN and CDR2 FVKESK. CDR3 nucleotide sequence: TGTGCCAGCAGCCAAGCTACAGGGGGTGGAACTGAAGCTTTCTTT. This sequence encodes CASSQATGGGTEAFF.

The chain couples TRBV2 to TRBJ1-2, with TRBD1 as a possible D gene (6 bases). CDR3 length: 15 residues. CDR1 is SNHLY and CDR2 is FYNNEI in the germline V gene. Deletions cut 1 base from V and 2 bases from J, with 11 bases between. The CDR3 protein is CASSEGGGANYGYTF. In DNA form, the CDR3 reads TGTGCCAGCAGTGAAGGAGGGGGGGCCAACTATGGCTACACCTTC. Complete variable domain (other parts from reference TRBV2 and TRBJ1-2): EPEVTQTPSHQVTQMGQEVILRCVPISNHLYFYWYRQILGQKVEFLVSFYNNEISEKSEIFDDQFSVERPDGSNFTLKIRSTKLEDSAMYFCASSEGGGANYGYTFGSGTRLTVV.

The J gene is TRBJ1-1, the V gene TRBV7-9, with D maybe TRBD1 (5 bases). Germline assignment: CDR1 SEHNR and CDR2 FQNEAQ (reference sequence). The germline V and J ends were trimmed by 0 bases and 6 bases, with 11 bases remaining between them. The CDR3 runs to 14 residues. The CDR3 loop is CASSLAGAVPEAFF. In DNA, the CDR3 is TGTGCCAGCAGCTTAGCAGGGGCGGTCCCTGAAGCTTTCTTT.

The chain carries TRBV5-1 and TRBJ2-7; 13 bases map to TRBD2. CDR3 length: 15 amino acids. In germline, CDR1 is SGHRS, CDR2 YFSETQ. Trimming removed 6 bases from V and 3 bases from J; junction bases left unmatched: 6. This CDR3 reads CASMSGLAGIYEQYF. The CDR3 bases are TGCGCCAGCATGTCGGGACTAGCGGGAATCTACGAGCAGTACTTC.

This clone was detected a few times. The chain links TRBV9 to TRBJ2-3; TRBD2 matches at 11 bases. CDR3 size: 15 residues. Germline lookup yields CDR1 SGDLS and CDR2 YYNGEE. Unmatched junction bases numbered 4, after V lost 3 bases and J lost 4 bases. The CDR3 bases are TGTGCCAGCAGCGCAACTAGCGGGAGCGCAGATACGCAGTATTTT. Its translation: CASSATSGSADTQYF. Drawing the rest from reference TRBV9 and TRBJ2-3, the complete variable domain is DSGVTQTPKHLITATGQRVTLRCSPRSGDLSVYWYQQSLDQGLQFLIQYYNGEERAKGNILERFSAQQFPDLHSELNLSSLELGDSALYFCASSATSGSADTQYFGPGTRLTVL.

In this sample, this clone turned up a few times. The chain uses TRBV9 and TRBJ2-1, with TRBD2 matching over 10 bases. This CDR3 spans 17 amino acids. Germline CDR1 SGDLS, CDR2 YYNGEE. Unmatched junction bases numbered 11, after V lost 4 bases and J lost 4 bases. The CDR3 region has the DNA TGTGCCAGCAGCCCCCTGATGACTAGCGGGTATTACAATGAGCAGTTCTTC. This sequence encodes CASSPLMTSGYYNEQFF. The variable domain in full, completed from reference TRBV9 and TRBJ2-1, reads DSGVTQTPKHLITATGQRVTLRCSPRSGDLSVYWYQQSLDQGLQFLIQYYNGEERAKGNILERFSAQQFPDLHSELNLSSLELGDSALYFCASSPLMTSGYYNEQFFGPGTRLTVL.

This clone was found a few times. No DNA is shown, since the ends of the CDR3 on it are uncertain; the CDR3 is the one TCRdb lists. The chain combines TRBV5-1 with TRBJ2-1; whether TRBD1, the table's D call, matches the DNA was not checked. From germline, CDR1 is SGHRS and CDR2 YFSETQ. Termini included, the CDR3 measures 15 amino acids. CDR3 protein: CASSFGQGGHNEQFF.

This chain links TRBV5-3 with TRBJ2-3, with TRBD1 as a possible D gene (8 bases). TRBV5-3 is designated an ORF whose function remains uncertain. The CDR3 has 17 residues. V was trimmed by 1 base and J by 1 base, leaving 16 bases between them. The CDR3 region is CARSLPTGGGGTDTQYF. The CDR3 bases are TGTGCCAGAAGCTTGCCCACAGGGGGGGGCGGCACAGATACGCAGTATTTT.

The rearrangement uses TRBV4-1 and TRBJ2-3, with 9 bases lining up with TRBD1. Trimming cost V 1 base and J 14 bases; bases outside gene matches: 10. Germline assignment: CDR1 MGHRA and CDR2 YSYEKL. This CDR3 comprises 14 residues. The CDR3 sequence: CASSQASGWDRAYF. CDR3 DNA sequence: TGCGCCAGCAGCCAAGCCTCCGGTTGGGACAGGGCGTATTTT.

The sample holds a few counts of this clone. The V gene is TRBV6-5, the J gene TRBJ2-5; no clear D gene. CDR3 length: 14 residues. Trimming pared 7 bases from V and 4 bases from J, leaving 16 bases between. Germline V CDR1 and CDR2: MNHEY, SVGAGI. This CDR3 reads CASKSGVPVETQYF. The DNA for the CDR3 is TGTGCCAGCAAGAGTGGAGTTCCGGTAGAGACCCAGTACTTC.

CDR3 nucleotide sequence: TGCGCCAGCAGCTTACAGGGGTTGGGCAATCAGCCCCAGCATTTT. It encodes CASSLQGLGNQPQHF. The rearrangement uses TRBV5-1 and TRBJ1-5; TRBD1 aligns across 7 bases. The junction had 4 bases not matched to a gene; V was cut back by 2 bases and J by 2 bases. CDR3 length equals 15 residues. The germline V gene has CDR1 SGHRS and CDR2 YFSETQ.

The genes are TRBV10-3 and TRBJ1-2; maybe TRBD1 (5 bases). The V gene lost 2 bases and the J gene lost 3 bases, with 10 bases spanning the gap. This CDR3 is 14 amino acids long. From germline, CDR1 is ENHRY and CDR2 SYGVKD. For the CDR3, the DNA is TGTGCCATCAGTGAGAGGGCAGGGCACTATGGCTACACCTTC. This translates into CAISERAGHYGYTF.

The sample holds a few counts of this clone. The chain uses TRBV27 and TRBJ2-1; 7 nucleotides agree with TRBD1. Unmatched junction bases numbered 7, after V lost 7 bases and J lost 4 bases. The CDR3 has 14 amino acids. Germline loops: CDR1 MNHEY, CDR2 SMNVEV (reference sequence). CDR3 amino acids: CASKRGGLYNEQFF. CDR3 bases: TGTGCCAGCAAAAGAGGGGGCCTATACAATGAGCAGTTCTTC.

This clone turned up a few times. The chain couples TRBV15 to TRBJ2-5; 13 positions match TRBD2. This CDR3 spans 18 amino acids. V dropped 1 base and J dropped 4; count of bases not matched to a gene: 9. Germline-derived CDR1 and CDR2 are LNHNV and YYDKDF (reference sequence). The DNA of the CDR3 is TGTGCCACCAGCAGAGCGAGGACTAGCGGGAGTCGGGGAGAGACCCAGTACTTC. This codes for CATSRARTSGSRGETQYF.

This clone appeared a few times. The V and J genes are TRBV18 and TRBJ2-4, with a weak D call TRBD1 (6 bases). CDR3 length: 13 residues. Trimming left V 6 bases short and J 12 bases short, with 18 bases between. CDR1 is KGHSH and CDR2 is LQKENI in the germline V gene. The CDR3 loop reads CASSPRGGASQYF. DNA of the CDR3: TGTGCCAGCTCTCCCAGGGGCGGAGCTAGTCAGTACTTC.

A few counts support this clone. This CDR3 is CASSSTDSGTEAFF. CDR3 nucleotides: TGTGCCAGCAGCTCCACTGACAGTGGCACTGAAGCTTTCTTT. V usage is TRBV7-9 and J usage is TRBJ1-1, with D maybe TRBD1 (5 bases). The V gene's germline CDR1 is SEHNR and CDR2 FQNEAQ (reference sequence). The CDR3 spans 14 residues. V lost 4 bases to trimming and J lost 4 bases, with 13 bases between them.

This clone showed up just a few times. The chain is built from TRBV5-1 and TRBJ2-7; D may be TRBD2 (5 bases). V lost 4 bases to trimming and J lost 3 bases, with 11 bases between them. The length of the CDR3 is 13 residues. CDR1 is SGHRS, CDR2 YFSETQ, per germline. CDR3: CASSRDGNYEQYF. The DNA for the CDR3 is TGCGCCAGCAGCCGAGACGGGAACTACGAGCAGTACTTC.

This clone was counted a few times. The genes are TRBV28 and TRBJ1-5; D gene uncertain. Trimming removed 7 bases at V and 3 bases at J, with 7 bases between. Per the germline V gene, CDR1 is MDHEN and CDR2 is SYDVKM. The CDR3 covers 12 residues. Here the CDR3 reads CASKQTNQPQHF. DNA of the CDR3: TGTGCCAGCAAACAGACCAATCAGCCCCAGCATTTT.

The chain combines TRBV19 with TRBJ1-4; D might be TRBD1 (5 bases). The CDR3 covers 14 residues. V was clipped by 11 bases and J by 0 bases, with 13 bases between them. Per the germline V gene, CDR1 is LNHDA and CDR2 is SQIVND (reference sequence). The CDR3 DNA follows: TGTGCCTCCCAGGGCACAGCAACTAATGAAAAACTGTTTTTT. Its translation: CASQGTATNEKLFF. Full variable domain (outside the CDR3, taken from reference TRBV19 and TRBJ1-4): DGGITQSPKYLFRKEGQNVTLSCEQNLNHDAMYWYRQDPGQGLRLIYYSQIVNDFQKGDIAEGYSVSREKKESFPLTVTSAQKNPTAFYLCASQGTATNEKLFFGSGTQLSVL.

The CDR3 region is CASTTGMTYEQYF. The CDR3 bases are TGTGCCAGCACCACAGGGATGACCTACGAGCAGTACTTC. This chain joins TRBV5-6 and TRBJ2-7, with a tentative D call TRBD1 (6 bases). The CDR3 is 13 residues long. CDR1 is SGHDT and CDR2 is YYEEEE in the germline V gene. The V gene lost 6 bases and the J gene lost 2 bases, with 12 bases spanning the gap.

The chain joins TRBV11-2 to TRBJ2-7; D possibly corresponds to TRBD1 (6 bases). Trimming took off 1 base at V and 2 bases at J, with 12 bases between the two ends. This CDR3 contains 15 residues. In germline, CDR1 is SGHAT, CDR2 FQNNGV. CDR3: CASSLVPDRPYEQYF. The CDR3 DNA sequence: TGTGCCAGCAGCTTAGTGCCGGACAGACCCTACGAGCAGTACTTC.

The J gene is TRBJ2-7, the V gene TRBV5-6; D may be TRBD1 (5 bases). Trimming left V 5 bases short and J 0 bases short, with 12 bases between. Per germline, CDR1 SGHDT and CDR2 YYEEEE. CDR3 length: 14 amino acids. The CDR3, as DNA: TGTGCCAGCAGTCGCAGACAGAACTCCTACGAGCAGTACTTC. Encoded protein: CASSRRQNSYEQYF.

V and J are TRBV5-6 and TRBJ1-2; D possibly corresponds to TRBD1 (5 bases). The CDR3 has 13 residues. The ends were cut back, 0 bases at V and 6 bases at J, with 9 bases in the middle. CDR1 and CDR2 from the germline V gene are SGHDT and YYEEEE. CDR3 DNA sequence: TGTGCCAGCAGCTTGGGACAGTTTAATGGCTACACCTTC. It translates to CASSLGQFNGYTF.

This clone was seen more than once but under ten times. This chain links TRBV25-1 with TRBJ1-2; no clear D gene. CDR1 and CDR2 from the germline V gene are MGHDK and SYGVNS. Trimming shortened V by 5 bases and J by 4 bases, and 8 bases separated the two germline ends. This CDR3 has 12 amino acids. CDR3 amino acids: CASSPSGYGYTF. The CDR3, as DNA: TGTGCCAGCAGTCCCTCAGGCTATGGCTACACCTTC.

This clone was recorded a few times. J is TRBJ2-2 and V is TRBV5-1; possible D gene TRBD2, 5 bases. Germline CDR1 and CDR2: SGHRS and YFSETQ. Between the trimmed V and J ends, which lost 2 bases and 6 bases, there was a span of 14 bases. The CDR3 contains 15 residues. Written as DNA, the CDR3 is TGCGCCAGCAGCTTTGGGAGTACCCAGCCCGGGGAGCTGTTTTTT. Translating it yields CASSFGSTQPGELFF.

This clone was found a few times. Here the CDR3 DNA reads TGCGCCAGCAGCTTGGGACTAGCGGGGAACTACAATGAGCAGTTCTTC. This encodes CASSLGLAGNYNEQFF. The rearrangement links TRBV5-1 to TRBJ2-1; 11 bases agree with TRBD2. Germline V gene data show CDR1 as SGHRS and CDR2 as YFSETQ. The junction had 2 bases not matched to a gene; V was cut back by 0 bases and J by 3 bases. There are 16 residues in the CDR3.

The genes are TRBV19 and TRBJ2-7; TRBD2 matches 8 bases. V lost 6 bases, J lost 0 bases, and 7 bases stayed unmatched. The CDR3 consists of 15 residues. CDR1 and CDR2 (germline): LNHDA, SQIVND (reference sequence). CDR3 loop: CASSLSGTSSYEQYF. The CDR3 DNA reads as TGTGCCAGTAGCCTATCAGGGACTAGCTCCTACGAGCAGTACTTC.